These 10 T cell receptor beta chains originate from one sample sequenced in a study of blood T cell repertoires in COVID-19. Sequencing was performed with immunoSEQ multiplex PCR; in TCRdb, only in-frame clones are kept and a portion is missing. The data contain 130,000 to 150,000 clones, more than 75% of them seen just once; the ten biggest clones take up roughly 4.5%. The specimen was peripheral blood. Receptor source: a human donor in a cohort sampled during active COVID-19.

The gene calls are TRBV5-1 and TRBJ2-1, with 7 positions matching TRBD2. Germline values: CDR1 SGHRS, CDR2 YFSETQ. The CDR3 length is 15 residues. V trimming: 0 bases; J trimming: 7 bases; junction bases outside the gene matches: 7. CDR3 residues: CASSLGGLGRNEQFF. The CDR3 bases are TGCGCCAGCAGCTTGGGAGGACTAGGTCGGAATGAGCAGTTCTTC.

The chain links TRBV5-1 to TRBJ1-3; 9 bases agree with TRBD1. Trimming at V came to 3 bases and at J to 4 bases, leaving 5 bases not matched to a gene. The CDR3 totals 15 residues. Germline CDR1 and CDR2: SGHRS and YFSETQ. The CDR3 region has the DNA TGCGCCAGCAGCTCAAGGACAGGGGTCGGAAACACCATATATTTT. This translates into CASSSRTGVGNTIYF. Together with reference TRBV5-1 and TRBJ1-3, the CDR3 gives the full variable domain: KAGVTQTPRYLIKTRGQQVTLSCSPISGHRSVSWYQQTPGQGLQFLFEYFSETQRNKGNFPGRFSGRQFSNSRSEMNVSTLELGDSALYLCASSSRTGVGNTIYFGEGSWLTVV.

V gene TRBV10-1 combines with J gene TRBJ1-5, with 8 bases aligning to TRBD1. The junction had 7 bases not matched to a gene; V was cut back by 6 bases and J by 6 bases. This CDR3 is built from 14 residues. CDR1 WNHNN and CDR2 SYGVQD come from the germline V gene (reference sequence). The CDR3 DNA follows: TGCGCCAGCAGGAGCGGACAGGGAGGTCAGCCCCAGCATTTT. It yields the protein CASRSGQGGQPQHF.

The CDR3 sequence: CASRPQGDQPQHF. The CDR3 DNA follows: TGTGCCAGTAGGCCCCAGGGGGATCAGCCCCAGCATTTT. The chain is built from TRBV19 and TRBJ1-5; TRBD1 matches at 7 bases. The V and J ends lost 6 bases and 5 bases, in that order; junction bases with no gene match: 4. The CDR3 has 13 residues. Germline CDR1 reads LNHDA; CDR2 reads SQIVND (reference sequence).

A few counts support this clone. The V call is TRBV4-2, the J call TRBJ1-2; 8 bases agree with TRBD1. J lost 8 bases, V lost 4 bases, and 6 bases had no gene match. The CDR3 contains 13 residues. The germline CDR1 and CDR2 sequences are LGHNA and YNFKEQ. The chain's CDR3 is CASSLGQGSGYTF. As DNA, the CDR3 is TGTGCCAGCAGCCTTGGACAGGGCTCAGGCTACACCTTC.

This clone was observed once. V usage is TRBV6-5 and J usage is TRBJ1-5; D is uncertain. Between the trimmed V and J ends, which lost 8 bases and 7 bases, there was a span of 15 bases. Germline CDR1 and CDR2: MNHEY and SVGAGI. CDR3 size: 13 residues. The CDR3 loop is CASRVSLGQPQHF. The CDR3 DNA reads as TGTGCCAGCCGAGTCAGCCTCGGGCAGCCCCAGCATTTT.

CDR3: CASRGRGGNGYTF. The CDR3 nucleotides read TGTGCCAGTAGAGGACGGGGAGGGAATGGCTACACCTTC. The chain uses TRBV19 and TRBJ1-2; D unclear. Germline V lookup: CDR1 LNHDA, CDR2 SQIVND (reference sequence). V lost 6 bases to trimming and J lost 6 bases, with 14 bases between them. This CDR3 is 13 amino acids long.

This chain uses TRBV11-1 with TRBJ2-5, with TRBD1 as a possible D gene (5 bases). Germline values: CDR1 SGHAT, CDR2 FQDESV (reference sequence). Trimming shortened V by 6 bases and J by 0 bases, and 14 bases separated the two germline ends. This CDR3 comprises 15 residues. CDR3 bases: TGTGCCAGCAGTTATGACAGAACGTACCAAGAGACCCAGTACTTC. Its translation: CASSYDRTYQETQYF. Variable domain in full (rest from reference TRBV11-1 and TRBJ2-5): EAEVAQSPRYKITEKSQAVAFWCDPISGHATLYWYRQILGQGPELLVQFQDESVVDDSQLPKDRFSAERLKGVDSTLKIQPAELGDSAMYLCASSYDRTYQETQYFGPGTRLLVL.

The chain recombines TRBV28 with TRBJ1-3; perhaps TRBD1 as D (6 bases). V shed 5 bases and J shed 3 bases, with 20 bases lying between them. Germline lookup yields CDR1 MDHEN and CDR2 SYDVKM. The CDR3 runs to 17 residues. The CDR3 spells CASSPRTRGTGGNTIYF. The CDR3 nucleotides read TGTGCCAGCAGTCCCAGAACGAGGGGGACGGGTGGAAACACCATATATTTT.

The V call is TRBV7-8, the J call TRBJ2-6; D perhaps matches TRBD2 (5 bases). With 10 bases removed from V and 0 bases from J, the gap between germline ends came to 19 bases. This CDR3 comprises 17 residues. Germline loops: CDR1 SGHVS, CDR2 FQNEAQ. CDR3 sequence reads: CATPVRELSSGANVLTF. In DNA, the CDR3 is TGTGCCACCCCGGTAAGGGAGTTGAGCTCTGGGGCCAACGTCCTGACTTTC.